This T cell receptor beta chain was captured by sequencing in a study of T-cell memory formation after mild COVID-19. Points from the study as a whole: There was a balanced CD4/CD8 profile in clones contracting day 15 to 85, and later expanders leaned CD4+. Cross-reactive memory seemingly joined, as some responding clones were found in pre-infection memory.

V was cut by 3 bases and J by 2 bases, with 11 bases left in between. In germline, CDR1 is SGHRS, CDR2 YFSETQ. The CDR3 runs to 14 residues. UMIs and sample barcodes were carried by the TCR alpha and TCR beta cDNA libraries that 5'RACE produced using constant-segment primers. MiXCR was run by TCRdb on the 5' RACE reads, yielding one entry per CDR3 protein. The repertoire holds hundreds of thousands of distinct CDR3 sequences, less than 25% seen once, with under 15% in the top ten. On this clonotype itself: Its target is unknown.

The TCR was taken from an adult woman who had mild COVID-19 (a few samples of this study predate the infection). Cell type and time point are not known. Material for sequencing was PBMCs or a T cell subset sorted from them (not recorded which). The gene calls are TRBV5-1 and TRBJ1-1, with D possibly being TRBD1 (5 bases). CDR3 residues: CASSSGGVNTEAFF. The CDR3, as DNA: TGCGCCAGCAGCTCCGGGGGGGTAAACACTGAAGCTTTCTTT.